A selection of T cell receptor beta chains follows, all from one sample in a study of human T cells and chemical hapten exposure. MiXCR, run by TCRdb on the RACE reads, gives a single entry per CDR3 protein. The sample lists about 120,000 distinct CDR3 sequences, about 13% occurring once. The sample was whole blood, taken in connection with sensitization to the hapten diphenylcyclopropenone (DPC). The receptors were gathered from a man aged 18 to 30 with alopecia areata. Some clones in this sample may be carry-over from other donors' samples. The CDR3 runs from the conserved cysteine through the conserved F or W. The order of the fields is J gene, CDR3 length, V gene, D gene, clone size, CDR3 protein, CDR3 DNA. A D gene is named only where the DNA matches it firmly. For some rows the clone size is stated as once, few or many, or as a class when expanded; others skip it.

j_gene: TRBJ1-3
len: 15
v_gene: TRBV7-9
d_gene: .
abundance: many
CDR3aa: CASSFSGSSGNTIYF
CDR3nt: TGTGCCAGCAGCTTCAGCGGGAGCTCTGGAAACACCATATATTTT

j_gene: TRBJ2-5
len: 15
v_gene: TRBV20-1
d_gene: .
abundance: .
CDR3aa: CSASGARTAQETQYF
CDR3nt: TGCAGTGCTAGTGGGGCCCGGACAGCCCAAGAGACCCAGTACTTC

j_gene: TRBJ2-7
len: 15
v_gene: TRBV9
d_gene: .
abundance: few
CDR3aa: CASSLRGVETYEQYF
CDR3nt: TGTGCCAGCAGCCTAAGGGGTGTTGAAACCTACGAGCAGTACTTC

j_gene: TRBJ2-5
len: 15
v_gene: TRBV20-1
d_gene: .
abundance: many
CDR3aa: CSAARSGYVTETQYF
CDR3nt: TGCAGTGCTGCCCGCTCGGGGTACGTGACGGAGACCCAGTACTTC

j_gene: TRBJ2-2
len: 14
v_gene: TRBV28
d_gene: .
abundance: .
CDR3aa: CASSLPGDTGELFF
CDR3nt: TGTGCCAGCAGCCTACCGGGAGACACCGGGGAGCTGTTTTTT

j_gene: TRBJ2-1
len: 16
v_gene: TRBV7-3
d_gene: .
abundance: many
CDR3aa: CASSPGQGQAYNEQFF
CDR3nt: TGTGCCAGCAGCCCCGGCCAGGGGCAGGCCTACAATGAGCAGTTCTTC

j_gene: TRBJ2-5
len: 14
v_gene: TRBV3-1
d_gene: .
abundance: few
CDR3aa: CASSTGTRVETQYF
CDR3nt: TGTGCCAGCAGCACCGGGACAAGAGTGGAGACCCAGTACTTC

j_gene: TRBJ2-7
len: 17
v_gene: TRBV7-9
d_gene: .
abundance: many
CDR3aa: CASSLVAWQTLIYEQYF
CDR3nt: TGTGCCAGCAGCTTAGTAGCTTGGCAGACCCTAATCTACGAGCAGTACTTC

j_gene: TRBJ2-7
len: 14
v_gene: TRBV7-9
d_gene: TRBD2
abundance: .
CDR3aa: CASSLRSGDYEQYF
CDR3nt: TGTGCCAGCAGCTTACGTAGCGGGGACTACGAGCAGTACTTC

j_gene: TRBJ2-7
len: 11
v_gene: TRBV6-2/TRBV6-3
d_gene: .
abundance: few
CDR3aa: CASSDPYEQYF
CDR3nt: TGTGCCAGCAGTGACCCCTACGAGCAGTACTTC

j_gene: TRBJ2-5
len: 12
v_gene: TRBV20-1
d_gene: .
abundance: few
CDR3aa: CSASQGKETQYF
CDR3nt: TGCAGTGCCAGCCAGGGTAAAGAGACCCAGTACTTC

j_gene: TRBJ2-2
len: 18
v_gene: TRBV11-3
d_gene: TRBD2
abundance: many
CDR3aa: CASSSRTSGGLNTGELFF
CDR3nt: TGTGCCAGCAGCTCCCGGACTAGCGGGGGCCTAAACACCGGGGAGCTGTTTTTT

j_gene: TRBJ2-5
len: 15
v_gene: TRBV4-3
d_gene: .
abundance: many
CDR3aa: CASSQEGVGQETQYF
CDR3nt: TGCGCCAGCAGCCAAGAAGGGGTGGGCCAAGAGACCCAGTACTTC

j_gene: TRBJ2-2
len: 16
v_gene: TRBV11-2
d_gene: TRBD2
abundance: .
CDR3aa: CASSRLGLVDTGELFF
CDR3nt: TGTGCCAGCAGCCGACTGGGACTAGTCGACACCGGGGAGCTGTTTTTT

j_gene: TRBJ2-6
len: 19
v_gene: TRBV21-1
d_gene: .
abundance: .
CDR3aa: CASSKADRGLSSGANVLTF
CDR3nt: TGTGCCAGCAGCAAAGCCGACAGGGGCCTTTCCTCTGGGGCCAACGTCCTGACTTTC

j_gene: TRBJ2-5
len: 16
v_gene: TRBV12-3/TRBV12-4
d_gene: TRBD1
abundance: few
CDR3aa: CASSNQDREATGTQYF
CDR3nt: TGTGCCAGCAGTAACCAGGACAGGGAGGCCACAGGGACCCAGTACTTC

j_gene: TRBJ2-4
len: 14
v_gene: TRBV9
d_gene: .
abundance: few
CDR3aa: CASSPPGNLNIQYF
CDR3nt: TGTGCCAGCAGCCCCCCAGGAAACCTAAACATTCAGTACTTC

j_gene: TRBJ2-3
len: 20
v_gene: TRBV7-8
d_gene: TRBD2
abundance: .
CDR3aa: CASSLVATETSGTSTDTQYF
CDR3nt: TGTGCCAGCAGCTTAGTGGCCACCGAAACTAGCGGGACTAGCACAGATACGCAGTATTTT

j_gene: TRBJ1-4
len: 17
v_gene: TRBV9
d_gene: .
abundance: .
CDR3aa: CASSVEPTGHYNEKLFF
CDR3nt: TGTGCCAGCAGCGTAGAGCCGACAGGCCACTACAATGAAAAACTGTTTTTT

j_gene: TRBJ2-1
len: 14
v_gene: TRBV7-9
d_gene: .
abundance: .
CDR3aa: CASSAQRSSYEQFF
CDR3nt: TGTGCCAGCAGCGCACAGAGAAGCTCCTACGAGCAGTTCTTC

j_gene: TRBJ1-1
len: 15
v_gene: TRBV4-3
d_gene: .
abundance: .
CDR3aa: CASSQDPQGSTEAFF
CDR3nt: TGCGCCAGCAGCCAAGACCCTCAGGGGAGCACTGAAGCTTTCTTT

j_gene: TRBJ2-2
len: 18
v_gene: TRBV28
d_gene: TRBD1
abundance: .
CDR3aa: CASSLIDRAGINTGELFF
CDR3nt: TGTGCCAGCAGTTTAATTGACAGGGCGGGTATAAACACCGGGGAGCTGTTTTTT

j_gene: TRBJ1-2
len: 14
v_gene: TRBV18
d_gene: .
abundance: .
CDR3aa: CASSPADTNYGYTF
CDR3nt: TGTGCCAGCTCACCCGCGGACACTAACTATGGCTACACCTTC

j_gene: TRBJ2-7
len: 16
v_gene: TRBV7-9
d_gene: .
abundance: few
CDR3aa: CASSPADTYRSYEQYF
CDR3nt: TGTGCCAGCAGCCCAGCGGACACCTATCGCTCCTACGAGCAGTACTTC

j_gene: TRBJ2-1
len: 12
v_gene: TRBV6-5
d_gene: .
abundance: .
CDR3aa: CASSRTTNEQFF
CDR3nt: TGTGCCAGCAGCCGCACGACGAATGAGCAGTTCTTC

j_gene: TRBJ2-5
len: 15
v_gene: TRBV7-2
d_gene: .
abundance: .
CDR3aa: CASSLTGPAQETQYF
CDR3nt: TGTGCCAGCAGCCTAACAGGGCCAGCCCAAGAGACCCAGTACTTC

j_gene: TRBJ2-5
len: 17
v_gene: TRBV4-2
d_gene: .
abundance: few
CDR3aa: CASSQEERTWAEETQYF
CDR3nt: TGTGCCAGCAGCCAAGAGGAAAGGACGTGGGCTGAAGAGACCCAGTACTTC

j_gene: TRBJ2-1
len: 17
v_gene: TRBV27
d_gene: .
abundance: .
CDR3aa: CASSLSQGTWEDNEQFF
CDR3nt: TGTGCCAGCAGTTTGTCACAGGGAACATGGGAGGACAATGAGCAGTTCTTC

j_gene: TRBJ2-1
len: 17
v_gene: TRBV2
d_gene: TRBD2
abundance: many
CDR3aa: CASSEARLGGARNEQFF
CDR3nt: TGTGCCAGCAGTGAAGCGAGGCTCGGGGGGGCCAGGAATGAGCAGTTCTTC

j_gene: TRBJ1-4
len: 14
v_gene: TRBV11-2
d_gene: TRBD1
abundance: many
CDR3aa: CASSTIPGQGELFF
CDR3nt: TGTGCCAGCAGCACAATTCCGGGACAGGGCGAACTGTTTTTT

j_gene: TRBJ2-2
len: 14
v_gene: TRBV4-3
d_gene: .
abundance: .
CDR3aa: CASSQDRSTGELFF
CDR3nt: TGCGCCAGCAGCCAAGATAGGAGCACCGGGGAGCTGTTTTTT

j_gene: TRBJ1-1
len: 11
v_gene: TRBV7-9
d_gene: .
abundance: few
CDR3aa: CASSLRSEAFF
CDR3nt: TGTGCCAGCAGCTTACGCTCTGAAGCTTTCTTT

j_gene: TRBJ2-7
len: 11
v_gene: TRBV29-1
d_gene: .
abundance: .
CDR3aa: CSATREVEQYF
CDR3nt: TGCAGCGCTACCCGCGAGGTCGAGCAGTACTTC